Detailed here is one TCR beta chain. There are a few counts of this clonotype. Its antigen remains undetermined. Nothing much larger sits one base from this clone, and base qualities are not available. The entry originates in a study of CD8 T cells in ankylosing spondylitis (dated by TCRdb to 2017 to 2019). Background for the entire study: To find TCR variants linked to disease, the study profiled T cell receptor beta repertoires in ankylosing spondylitis patients and healthy donors. In total, the full study cohort was made up of approximately 99 healthy donors and about two dozen ankylosing spondylitis patients. Peripheral blood samples were taken, and synovial fluid was additionally collected from ankylosing spondylitis patients. Overall results and qualifications from the work: Some motif variants were previously reported in synovial fluid and blood of reactive arthritis patients, suggesting common disease-initiation mechanisms. In peripheral blood, the disease-linked clones were found at relatively low frequencies and had a CD8+ phenotype. The disease-linked clones were reported as significantly enriched in matched synovial fluid samples from ankylosing spondylitis patients. Blood from ankylosing spondylitis patients appeared to be characterized by a TCR beta motif composed of about 8 highly homologous amino acid variants.

The sequencing machine was an Illumina HiSeq 2500. TCR beta libraries were prepared by quantitative 5'-RACE with molecular barcodes. The paper's processing steps were these. A new computational method based on a probabilistic model of VDJ rearrangement was used to identify disease-linked TCR variants. TCRdb reprocessing: public reads trimmed at Q25 with fastp, clones called with MiXCR, in-frame beta chains kept. Records with the same CDR3 protein are collapsed into one entry carrying the most frequent genes and DNA. These V and J calls originate from TCRdb's pipeline instead of the authors' own analysis. This sample has hundreds of thousands of distinct CDR3 sequences in its table, and roughly a quarter of those were observed once. The ten largest account for about 0.92% of the sample. Measured from the cysteine to the phenylalanine, the CDR3 is 13 residues long. Left in the record is the CDR3 DNA by itself, 39 bases read in frame from the first base. The trim is 6 bases for V and 4 bases for J, with a gap of 12 bases between the germline ends.

This TCR came from a male donor with ankylosing spondylitis. The chain uses TRBV12-3 or TRBV12-4 and TRBJ1-1, with no D gene named confidently. The sequenced material came from blood, either unsorted or a sorted T cell fraction (not recorded which). The DNA is TGTGCCAGCAGCCAACACATGGCCACTGAAGCTTTCTTT. This sequence encodes CASSQHMATEAFF.